What follows describes a single T cell receptor (beta chain). TCRdb recomputed calls from the 5' RACE reads with MiXCR, one row per CDR3 protein. The table records approximately 64,000 distinct CDR3 sequences, 15% to 20% of them present only once. The data derive from a study of HIV-infected patients and healthy controls. The sample comprised CD4+ T cells from blood. The receptor's source is a human donor in good health.

The CDR3 DNA sequence: TGTGCCAGCAGATATACCGGCCTGAGCAATCAGCCCCAGCATTTT. Its translation: CASRYTGLSNQPQHF. The V and J genes are TRBV6-6 and TRBJ1-5; D not resolved. With 6 bases removed from V and 1 base from J, the gap between germline ends came to 13 bases. Germline loops: CDR1 MNHNY, CDR2 SVGAGI (reference sequence). There are 15 residues in the CDR3.